Given below is one TCR beta chain in context. Germline V gene data show CDR1 as MNHNS and CDR2 as SASEGT. After removal of 4 bases from V and 1 base from J, the junction contained 14 bases not matched to a gene. This CDR3 is built from 18 residues. Seattle patients were enrolled during active infection and followed longitudinally. The sample is drawn from a study of blood T cell repertoires in COVID-19. Overall study: Some COVID-19 samples were acute and others convalescent; all came from the United States, Italy and Spain. The analysed material was cDNA or gDNA that came from T cells, B-cell-depleted T cells, or PBMCs.

Study processing details: Estimated nucleated cell counts came from reference gene primer amplification. Clones were read by immunoSEQ multiplex PCR, and TCRdb kept only the in-frame ones, dropping some. Clone size and V and J calls were adopted from that table, with D and trimming inferred from the DNA. The repertoire has 200,000 to 250,000 clones, around nine tenths of them found once; the top ten carry roughly a sixth. The V call is TRBV6-1, the J call TRBJ2-3; 7 nucleotides match TRBD2. This TCR was sampled from a middle-aged man with COVID-19, enrolled during active disease. The sample consisted of peripheral blood. The CDR3: CASSALAGLPHRTDTQYF. In DNA, the CDR3 is TGTGCCAGCAGTGCGCTGGCGGGACTACCTCATCGCACAGATACGCAGTATTTT.